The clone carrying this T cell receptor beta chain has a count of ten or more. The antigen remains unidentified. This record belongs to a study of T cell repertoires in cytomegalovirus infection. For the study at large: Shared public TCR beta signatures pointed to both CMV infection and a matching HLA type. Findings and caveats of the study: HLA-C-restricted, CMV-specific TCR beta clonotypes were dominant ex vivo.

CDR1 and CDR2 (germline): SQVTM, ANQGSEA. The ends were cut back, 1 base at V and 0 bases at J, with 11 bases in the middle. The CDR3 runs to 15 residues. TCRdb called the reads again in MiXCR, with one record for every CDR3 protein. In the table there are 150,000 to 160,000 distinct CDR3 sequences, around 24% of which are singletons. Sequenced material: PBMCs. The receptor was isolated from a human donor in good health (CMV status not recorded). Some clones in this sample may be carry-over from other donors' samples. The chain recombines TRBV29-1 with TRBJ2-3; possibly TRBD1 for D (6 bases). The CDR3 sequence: CSVEGGGASTDTQYF. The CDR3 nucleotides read TGCAGCGTTGAAGGAGGGGGAGCGAGCACAGATACGCAGTATTTT.